This is a list of T cell receptor beta chains from one sample in a study of post-analysis software for immune sequencing data. TCRdb reprocessed the PCR reads via MiXCR and lists one record per CDR3 protein. The repertoire holds hundreds of thousands of distinct CDR3 sequences, with about 44% as singletons. Material for sequencing was blood. The receptors originated from a girl between 5 and 17 years old with multiple sclerosis. The conserved cysteine and the conserved F or W are not part of the CDR3 here.

CDR3	V	J	length
ASSRGGILSTDTQY	TRBV7-9	TRBJ2-3	14
AISESTRGTEAF	TRBV10-3	TRBJ1-1	12
SAEQGADYNEQY	TRBV20-1	TRBJ2-5	12
ASSLTASGRY	TRBV7-8	TRBJ2-4	10
ASSLTSGRADEQF	TRBV6-1	TRBJ2-1	13
ASSPRDVENIQY	TRBV7-9	TRBJ2-4	12
TSSLGPADGYT	TRBV5-6	TRBJ1-2	11
ASSLAPLPGGTDTQY	TRBV7-2	TRBJ2-3	15
ASSPGTFNYEQY	TRBV5-1	TRBJ2-7	12
ASSQGVYYGYT	TRBV3-1	TRBJ1-2	11
ASSVSWAHSYEQY	TRBV5-1	TRBJ2-7	13
ASSLLQGDLGYGYT	TRBV5-6	TRBJ1-2	14
ASTLARENYGYT	TRBV7-9	TRBJ1-2	12
ASSLGPTKQF	TRBV5-5	TRBJ2-1	10
ATSRARSSYNEQF	TRBV15	TRBJ2-1	13
AIGRAGANVLT	TRBV7-9	TRBJ2-6	11